These T cell receptor beta chains were read from a single sample in a study of beta chain bispecific antibodies for T cell cancers. TCRdb called the 5' RACE reads again in MiXCR, with one record for every CDR3 protein. The sample yields about 17,000 distinct CDR3 sequences, roughly 1.9% seen once. For these receptors, no antigen is known. Material: healthy donor T cells cultured with leukemia cells. These receptors all stem from a human donor in good health. Some clones in this sample may be carry-over from other donors' samples. The CDR3 runs from the conserved cysteine through the conserved F or W. Each record gives: V gene, J gene, CDR3 protein.

V gene: TRBV14
J gene: TRBJ1-3
CDR3 protein: CASSNRGSSGNTIYF

V gene: TRBV27
J gene: TRBJ1-5
CDR3 protein: CASSLSGGSNQPQHF

V gene: TRBV18
J gene: TRBJ2-5
CDR3 protein: CASSPLPGGSYQETQYF

V gene: TRBV27
J gene: TRBJ1-1
CDR3 protein: CASNPVGVGKAFF

V gene: TRBV28
J gene: TRBJ1-1
CDR3 protein: CASSSLDTFTEAFF

V gene: TRBV20-1
J gene: TRBJ1-6
CDR3 protein: CSATSPPLHF

V gene: TRBV20-1
J gene: TRBJ2-5
CDR3 protein: CSASYETQYF

V gene: TRBV2
J gene: TRBJ1-5
CDR3 protein: CASSEAWTGLSSQPQHF

V gene: TRBV27
J gene: TRBJ1-1
CDR3 protein: CASGLGGGFTEAFF

V gene: TRBV27
J gene: TRBJ2-6
CDR3 protein: CASSSFQGSSGANVLTF

V gene: TRBV5-1
J gene: TRBJ2-3
CDR3 protein: CASSGSTDTQYF

V gene: TRBV2
J gene: TRBJ2-7
CDR3 protein: CASSEAGTDYEQYF

V gene: TRBV7-3
J gene: TRBJ2-3
CDR3 protein: CASSLGQGGDTQYF

V gene: TRBV29-1
J gene: TRBJ1-2
CDR3 protein: CSIWANYGYTF

V gene: TRBV7-9
J gene: TRBJ1-5
CDR3 protein: CASTKTGGQPQHF

V gene: TRBV11-2
J gene: TRBJ2-2
CDR3 protein: CASSLEGTGLGELFF

V gene: TRBV12-5
J gene: TRBJ1-2
CDR3 protein: CASGPPPGDGALGGYTF

V gene: TRBV20-1
J gene: TRBJ1-4
CDR3 protein: CSAAAGRSNEKLFF

V gene: TRBV7-3
J gene: TRBJ2-3
CDR3 protein: CASSLGQGHTQYF

V gene: TRBV7-9
J gene: TRBJ1-2
CDR3 protein: CASSGVPPVNGYTF

V gene: TRBV16
J gene: TRBJ2-1
CDR3 protein: CASSRQTGLNEQFF

V gene: TRBV9
J gene: TRBJ1-2
CDR3 protein: CASSVGGGQSNYGYTF

V gene: TRBV7-6
J gene: TRBJ2-5
CDR3 protein: CASSLVFGALGETQYF